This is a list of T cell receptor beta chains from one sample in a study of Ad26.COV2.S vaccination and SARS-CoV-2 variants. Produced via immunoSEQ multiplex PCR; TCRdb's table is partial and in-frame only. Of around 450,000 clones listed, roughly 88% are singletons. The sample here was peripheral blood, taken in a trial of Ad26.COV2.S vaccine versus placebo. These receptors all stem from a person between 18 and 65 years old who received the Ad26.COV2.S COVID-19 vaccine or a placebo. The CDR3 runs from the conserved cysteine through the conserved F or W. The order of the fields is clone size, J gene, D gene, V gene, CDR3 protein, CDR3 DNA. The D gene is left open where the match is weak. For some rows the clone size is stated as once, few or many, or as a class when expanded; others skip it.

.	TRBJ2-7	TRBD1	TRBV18	CASSPAGTGHYEQYF	TGTGCCAGCTCACCTGCCGGGACAGGCCACTACGAGCAGTACTTC
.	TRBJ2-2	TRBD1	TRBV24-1	CATSDPRTGNTGELFF	TGTGCCACCAGTGACCCCCGGACAGGGAACACCGGGGAGCTGTTTTTT
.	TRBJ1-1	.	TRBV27	CASSRGPVYGSEAFF	TGTGCCAGCAGCCGAGGGCCGGTATATGGCAGTGAAGCTTTCTTT
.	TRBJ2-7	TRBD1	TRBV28	CASSLGRGPYEQYF	TGTGCCAGCAGTTTAGGTAGGGGGCCCTACGAGCAGTACTTC
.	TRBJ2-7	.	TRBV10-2	CATGGGFYEQYF	TGCGCCACGGGGGGCGGATTCTACGAGCAGTACTTC
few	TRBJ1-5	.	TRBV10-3	CAINQGMGQPQHF	TGTGCCATCAACCAGGGGATGGGGCAGCCCCAGCATTTT
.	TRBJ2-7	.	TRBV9	CASSPQRSGYEQYF	TGTGCCAGCAGCCCCCAGAGGTCAGGTTACGAGCAGTACTTC
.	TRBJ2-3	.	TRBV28	CASRGDSSTDTQYF	TGTGCCAGCAGGGGGGATTCCAGCACAGATACGCAGTATTTT
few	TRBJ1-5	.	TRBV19	CASRPAGGYQPQHF	TGTGCCAGTCGACCCGCCGGGGGGTATCAGCCCCAGCATTTT
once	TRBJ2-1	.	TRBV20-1	CSASSVQRAYNEQFF	TGCAGTGCTAGTTCGGTCCAGCGGGCCTACAATGAGCAGTTCTTC
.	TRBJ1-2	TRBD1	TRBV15	CATSSKRDSILYGYTF	TGTGCCACCAGCAGCAAAAGGGACAGCATCCTCTATGGCTACACCTTC
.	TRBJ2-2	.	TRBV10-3	CAIRGRANTGELFF	TGTGCCATCAGGGGCAGAGCGAACACCGGGGAGCTGTTTTTT
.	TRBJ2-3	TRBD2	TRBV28	CASSPGLVSTDTQYF	TGTGCCAGCAGCCCGGGACTAGTCTCCACAGATACGCAGTATTTT
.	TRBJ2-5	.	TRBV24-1	CATSDPGQYQETQYF	TGTGCCACCAGTGATCCAGGACAGTACCAAGAGACCCAGTACTTC